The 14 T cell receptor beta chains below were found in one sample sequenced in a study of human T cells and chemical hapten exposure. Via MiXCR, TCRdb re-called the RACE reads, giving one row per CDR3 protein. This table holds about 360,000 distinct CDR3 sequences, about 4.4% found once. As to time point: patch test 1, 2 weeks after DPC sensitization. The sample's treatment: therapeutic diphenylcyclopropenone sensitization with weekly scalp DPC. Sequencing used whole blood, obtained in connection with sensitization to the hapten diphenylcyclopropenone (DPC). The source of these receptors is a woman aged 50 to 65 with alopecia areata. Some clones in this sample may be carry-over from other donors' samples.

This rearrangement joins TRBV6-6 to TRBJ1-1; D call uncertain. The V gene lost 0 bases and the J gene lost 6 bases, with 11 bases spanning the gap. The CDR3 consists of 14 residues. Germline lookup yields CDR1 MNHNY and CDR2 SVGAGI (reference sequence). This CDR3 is CASSYSTALAEAFF. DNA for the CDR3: TGTGCCAGCAGTTACTCTACGGCGCTAGCTGAAGCTTTCTTT.

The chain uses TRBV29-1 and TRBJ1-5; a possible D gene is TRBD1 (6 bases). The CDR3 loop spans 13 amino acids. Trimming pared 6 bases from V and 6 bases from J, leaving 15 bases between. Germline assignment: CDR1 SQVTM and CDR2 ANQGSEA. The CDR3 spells CSVTRQEGQPQHF. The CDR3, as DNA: TGCAGCGTGACGAGACAGGAAGGTCAGCCCCAGCATTTT. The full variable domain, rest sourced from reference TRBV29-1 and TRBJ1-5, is SAVISQKPSRDICQRGTSLTIQCQVDSQVTMMFWYRQQPGQSLTLIATANQGSEATYESGFVIDKFPISRPNLTFSTLTVSNMSPEDSSIYLCSVTRQEGQPQHFGDGTRLSIL.

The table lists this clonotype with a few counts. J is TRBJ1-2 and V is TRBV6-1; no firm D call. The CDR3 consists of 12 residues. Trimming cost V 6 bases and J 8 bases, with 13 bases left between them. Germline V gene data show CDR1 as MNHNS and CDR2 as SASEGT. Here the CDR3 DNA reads TGTGCCAGCAGAGGTACGGCAAGAGGCTACACCTTC. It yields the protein CASRGTARGYTF.

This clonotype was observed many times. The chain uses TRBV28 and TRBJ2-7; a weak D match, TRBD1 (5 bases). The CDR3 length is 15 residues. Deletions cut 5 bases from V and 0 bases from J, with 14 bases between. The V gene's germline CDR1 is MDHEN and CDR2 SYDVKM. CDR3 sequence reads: CASSQLDMTSYEQYF. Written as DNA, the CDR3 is TGTGCCAGCAGTCAATTGGACATGACCTCCTACGAGCAGTACTTC.

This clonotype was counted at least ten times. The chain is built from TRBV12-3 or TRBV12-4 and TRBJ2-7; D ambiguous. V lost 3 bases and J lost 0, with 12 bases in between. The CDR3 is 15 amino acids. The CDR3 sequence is CASSFGQVSSYEQYF. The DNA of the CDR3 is TGTGCCAGCAGTTTCGGGCAGGTTAGCTCCTACGAGCAGTACTTC.

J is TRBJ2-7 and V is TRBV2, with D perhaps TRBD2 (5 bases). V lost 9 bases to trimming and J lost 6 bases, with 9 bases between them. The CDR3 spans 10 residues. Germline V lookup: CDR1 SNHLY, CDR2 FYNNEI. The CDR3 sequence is CASGEGEQYF. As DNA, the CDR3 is TGTGCCAGTGGCGAGGGCGAGCAGTACTTC. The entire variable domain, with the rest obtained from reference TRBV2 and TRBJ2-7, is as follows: EPEVTQTPSHQVTQMGQEVILRCVPISNHLYFYWYRQILGQKVEFLVSFYNNEISEKSEIFDDQFSVERPDGSNFTLKIRSTKLEDSAMYFCASGEGEQYFGPGTRLTVT.

CDR3 protein: CASSLRRDRGYEKLFF. In nucleotides, the CDR3 is TGTGCCAGCAGCTTGCGCCGGGACAGGGGTTATGAAAAACTGTTTTTT. This chain joins TRBV5-8 and TRBJ1-4; 10 nucleotides match TRBD1. The CDR3 spans 16 residues. Germline V gives CDR1 SGHTS, CDR2 YDEGEE. V dropped 1 base and J dropped 6; count of bases not matched to a gene: 6. Full variable domain (outside the CDR3, taken from reference TRBV5-8 and TRBJ1-4): EAGVTQSPTHLIKTRGQQATLRCSPISGHTSVYWYQQALGLGLQFLLWYDEGEERNRGNFPPRFSGRQFPNYSSELNVNALELEDSALYLCASSLRRDRGYEKLFFGSGTQLSVL.

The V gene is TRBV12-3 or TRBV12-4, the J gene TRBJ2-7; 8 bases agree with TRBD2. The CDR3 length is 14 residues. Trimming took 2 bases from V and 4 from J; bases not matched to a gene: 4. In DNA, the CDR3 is TGTGCCAGCAGTTTAACCGGGAGGGAGTACGAGCAGTACTTC. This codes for CASSLTGREYEQYF.

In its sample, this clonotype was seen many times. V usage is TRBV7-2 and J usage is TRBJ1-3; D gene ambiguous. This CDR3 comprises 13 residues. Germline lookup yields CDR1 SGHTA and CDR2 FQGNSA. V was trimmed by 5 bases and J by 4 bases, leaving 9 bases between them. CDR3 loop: CASSLQTGNTIYF. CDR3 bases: TGTGCCAGCAGCCTCCAAACAGGAAACACCATATATTTT.

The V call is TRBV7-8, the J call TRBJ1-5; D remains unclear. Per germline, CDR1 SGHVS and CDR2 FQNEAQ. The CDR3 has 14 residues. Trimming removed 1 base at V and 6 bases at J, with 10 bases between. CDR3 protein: CASSLDGRRQPQHF. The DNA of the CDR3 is TGTGCCAGCAGCTTAGACGGCAGGCGTCAGCCCCAGCATTTT.

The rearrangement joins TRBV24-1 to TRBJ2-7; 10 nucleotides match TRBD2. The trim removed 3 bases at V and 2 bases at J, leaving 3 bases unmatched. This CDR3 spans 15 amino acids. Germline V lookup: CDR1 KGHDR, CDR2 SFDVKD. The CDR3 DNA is TGTGCCACCAGTGATATGACTAGCGGGCCCTACGAGCAGTACTTC. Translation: CATSDMTSGPYEQYF.

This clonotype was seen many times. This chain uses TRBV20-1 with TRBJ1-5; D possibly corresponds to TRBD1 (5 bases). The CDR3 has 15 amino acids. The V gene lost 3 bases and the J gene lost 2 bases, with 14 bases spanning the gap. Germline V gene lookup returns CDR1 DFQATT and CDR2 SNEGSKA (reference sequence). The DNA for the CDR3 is TGCAGTGCTAGGGTGCGGGGCGCAGGCAATCAGCCCCAGCATTTT. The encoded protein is CSARVRGAGNQPQHF.

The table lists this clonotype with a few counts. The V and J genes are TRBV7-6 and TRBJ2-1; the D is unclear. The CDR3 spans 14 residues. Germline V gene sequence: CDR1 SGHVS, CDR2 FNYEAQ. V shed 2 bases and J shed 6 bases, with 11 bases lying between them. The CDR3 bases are TGTGCCAGCAGCTTATTGTGGGCACGCAATGAGCAGTTCTTC. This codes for CASSLLWARNEQFF.

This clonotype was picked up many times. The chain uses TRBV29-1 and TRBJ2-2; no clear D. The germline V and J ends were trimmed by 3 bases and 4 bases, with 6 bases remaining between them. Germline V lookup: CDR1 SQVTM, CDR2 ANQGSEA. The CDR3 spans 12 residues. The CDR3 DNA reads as TGCAGCGTTGATTGGGGCACCGGGGAGCTGTTTTTT. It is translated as CSVDWGTGELFF.